Presented here are 8 T cell receptor beta chains from one specimen sequenced in a study of T cells in Graves' hyperthyroidism and ophthalmopathy (dated by TCRdb to the late 2010s). The method was multiplex PCR. The sequencer listed for this sample is Illumina HiSeq 2000. TCR beta CDR3 regions were amplified from RNA transcripts. The first round of RT-PCR for the TCR CDR3 was performed with the HTBI primer set and the Qiagen OneStep RT-PCR kit. The public reads were run again by TCRdb, first through fastp at Q25 and then through MiXCR, and only productive beta chains were kept. Identical CDR3 proteins give one entry, which carries the most common genes and DNA. In all, the sample holds approximately 400,000 distinct CDR3 sequences, and over 11% of those were seen once. The top ten hold 28% of the sample. Material: blood. The source of these receptors is a man aged 50-60 years with Graves' ophthalmopathy.

This clonotype occurred many times. This chain connects TRBV20-1 to TRBJ1-2; perhaps TRBD1 as D (5 bases). The germline V gene encodes CDR1 DFQATT and CDR2 SNEGSKA (reference sequence). The CDR3 has 16 amino acids. V lost 0 bases to trimming and J lost 6 bases, with 20 bases between them. CDR3 sequence reads: CSARDRVYGGGNGYTF. The DNA of the CDR3 is TGCAGTGCTAGAGATCGGGTATATGGTGGGGGGAATGGCTACACCTTC.

This clonotype was observed at least ten times. This chain links TRBV20-1 with TRBJ1-2; perhaps TRBD1 as D (5 bases). In germline, CDR1 is DFQATT, CDR2 SNEGSKA (reference sequence). The CDR3 totals 15 residues. V was trimmed by 1 base and J by 0 bases, leaving 12 bases between them. CDR3 loop: CSARVTGSPNYGYTF. The CDR3 DNA sequence: TGCAGTGCTAGAGTAACAGGCTCCCCTAACTATGGCTACACCTTC.

This clonotype showed up many times. The chain recombines TRBV20-1 with TRBJ2-3, with TRBD2 matching over 7 bases. Germline CDR1 is DFQATT and CDR2 is SNEGSKA (reference sequence). V was pared by 0 bases and J by 4 bases, with 10 bases of the junction left unmatched. The CDR3 spans 16 residues. The CDR3 spells CSARDPRGRAADTQYF. The CDR3 DNA sequence: TGCAGTGCTAGAGACCCCAGAGGGAGGGCCGCAGATACGCAGTATTTT.

This clonotype came up many times. V usage is TRBV6-1 and J usage is TRBJ2-1; 9 bases align to TRBD2. V lost 5 bases, J lost 7 bases, and 12 bases stayed unmatched. The germline V gene has CDR1 MNHNS and CDR2 SASEGT. The CDR3 covers 16 residues. CDR3 DNA: TGTGCCAGCAGTTTCCCTTCGAGCGGGAGGAAGAATGAGCAGTTCTTC. This sequence encodes CASSFPSSGRKNEQFF.

This clonotype appeared once. J is TRBJ2-7 and V is TRBV11-2; tentatively, D is TRBD2 (6 bases). The CDR3 is 15 amino acids. The germline V gene encodes CDR1 SGHAT and CDR2 FQNNGV. With 5 bases removed from V and 12 bases from J, the gap between germline ends came to 26 bases. The CDR3 sequence: CASSPTPPGSYGGYF. CDR3 nucleotides: TGTGCCAGCAGCCCTACCCCGCCTGGATCCTACGGGGGGTACTTC.

This clonotype occurred a few times. V is TRBV27 and J is TRBJ2-7; D unclear. CDR1 and CDR2 from the germline V gene are MNHEY and SMNVEV (reference sequence). There are 13 residues in the CDR3. Trimming cost V 5 bases and J 2 bases, with 10 bases left between them. The CDR3 protein is CASSPRMPYEQYF. CDR3 nucleotides: TGTGCCAGCAGTCCCCGCATGCCCTACGAGCAGTACTTC.

On this clonotype itself: Since a much larger clone is just one base distant, this may be a read error. This chain connects TRBV29-1 to TRBJ2-7; 12 positions match TRBD1. Germline assignment: CDR1 SQVTM and CDR2 ANQGSEA. The CDR3 loop spans 14 amino acids. The CDR3 loop is CGVVGQGAQYEQYF. The CDR3 DNA follows: TGCGGCGTTGTGGGACAGGGGGCCCAATACGAGCAGTACTTC.

Many counts were recorded for this clonotype. The V gene is TRBV29-1, the J gene TRBJ1-2; 10 nucleotides align to TRBD1. CDR1 is SQVTM and CDR2 is ANQGSEA in the germline V gene. The CDR3 has 16 amino acids. Trimming removed 2 bases from V and 6 bases from J; junction bases left unmatched: 12. The CDR3 DNA is TGCAGCGTTGAATCGGACAGGGGGGTAGGTTGGGATGGCTACACCTTC. This translates into CSVESDRGVGWDGYTF.